This T cell receptor (beta chain) was captured in a study of blood T cell repertoires in COVID-19. Study information: There were acute and convalescent COVID-19 samples, and they came from the United States, Italy and Spain. The analysed material was cDNA or gDNA that came from T cells, B-cell-depleted T cells, or PBMCs.

TCRdb keeps only in-frame clones here, not all; method: immunoSEQ multiplex PCR. The sample shows roughly 100,000 clones, 82% of them seen only once. This CDR3 region has 15 residues. Germline loops: CDR1 MNHNY, CDR2 SVGAGI (reference sequence). Unmatched junction bases numbered 4, after V lost 5 bases and J lost 0 bases. Sequenced material: peripheral blood. This TCR came from a woman at least 80 years old with acute or convalescent COVID-19. The rearrangement joins TRBV6-6 to TRBJ1-5, with 7 bases aligning to TRBD1. CDR3 protein: CASSRDRHSNQPQHF. CDR3 DNA: TGTGCCAGCAGTAGGGACAGACATAGCAATCAGCCCCAGCATTTT.